The TCR beta chain described here comes from a study of blood T cell repertoires in COVID-19 (dated by TCRdb to about 2020). At the level of the whole study: Samples covering the acute and convalescent phases of COVID-19 were provided by collaborators in the United States, Italy and Spain. Where available, HLA class I and class II types were taken from metadata supplied by the sample provider and were not determined by assay-based typing. A freely available public database, intended as a resource for researchers studying the immune response to SARS-CoV-2, is where the repertoires were released. Nearly every sample came with metadata listing a de-identified subject ID, COVID-19 status, age in years and sex. Samples came from the ongoing ImmuneRACE study (first 160 participants) plus 1,254 subjects from 6 global collaborators. Subjects who had been exposed to COVID-19, were actively infected with it, or had recovered from it provided the deeply sampled blood TCRbeta repertoires that made up the dataset. The material from the prospective study consisted of cDNA or gDNA derived from T cells, B-cell-depleted T cells, or PBMCs.

The collaborating institutions used their own protocols to collect whole blood in K2EDTA tubes. For TCRbeta analysis, collaborators shipped samples as frozen whole blood, isolated PBMCs, or DNA extracted from either of those sample types. The CDR1 and CDR2 encoded by the germline V gene are MNHEY and SVGAGI. There are 13 amino acids in the CDR3, from cysteine to phenylalanine inclusive. CDR3 DNA only is kept here, 39 bases in frame from base 1. The junction carries 9 bases between V and J, which are trimmed by 2 bases and 5 bases respectively. A note on this clone: What this receptor recognizes is not known. Base-call qualities are not available, and no considerably larger clone is one nucleotide away.

Broad study findings and their caveats: The quantity of clinical and demographic metadata differed by source and by participant and was supplied without curation.

TCRbeta CDR3 regions were amplified from genomic DNA using the immunoSEQ Assay, a bias-controlled multiplex PCR. In the source study's methods: The number of nucleated cells in each sample was estimated from the amplification of reference gene primers within the assay. Sequence reads were collapsed and filtered to measure the absolute abundance of every unique TCRbeta CDR3 rearrangement. For each sample, productive Simpson clonality was calculated by taking the square root of Simpson's diversity index across productive rearrangements. This immuneACCESS table, as held by TCRdb, lists in-frame sequences with V and J called but not all clones. Of the missing ones, under half trace to an unresolved V gene in checked studies; the others have no known cause. Clone size and V and J calls were adopted from that table, with D and trimming inferred from the DNA. Here the sample has tens of thousands of clones; nearly 90% occur a single time. Approximately 4.3% of the sample goes to the ten largest clones.

The origin of this receptor is a woman aged 80 or older with active or convalescent COVID-19. Sequences were obtained from peripheral blood. The sequence is built from TRBV6-5 and TRBJ1-1; the D gene is unclear. CDR3 reads: CASSYSAGTEAFF. The DNA reads as follows: TGTGCCAGCAGTTACAGTGCAGGAACTGAAGCTTTCTTT.